This TCR beta chain was sequenced for a study of T-cell reconstitution after alpha-beta-depleted transplantation in children. Study-wide findings and caveats: Diversity of TCRbeta at day 60 was high in some patients, arising from surviving recipient T cells and thymic progenitors. Roughly two months post-transplant, alpha-beta T cells reportedly originated from several hundred graft clones that had expanded. When one year had passed after transplant, most T-cell counts and diversity came from newly produced T cells.

V dropped 1 base and J dropped 4 bases, with 15 bases sitting between them. The CDR3 has 16 residues. The germline V gene encodes CDR1 SGHVS and CDR2 FQNEAQ. Preparation of the TCRbeta library used unique molecular identifiers. TCRdb used MiXCR to reprocess the PCR reads, holding one entry per CDR3 protein. In the table there are about a million distinct CDR3 sequences, about 30% of which are singletons. This clonotype was seen more than once but under ten times. The antigen is undetermined. The J gene is TRBJ2-3, the V gene TRBV7-8; unclear D gene. The sequencing here drew on PBMCs, mostly from graft donor cells, taken 360 days after TCRalphabeta/CD19-depleted stem cell transplant. This receptor was obtained from a boy less than two years old who had a stem cell transplant for SCID, so the T cells may come from the graft donor. The CDR3 DNA sequence: TGTGCCAGCAGCTTAGTGGCGGAGCTGTGGTCAGATACGCAGTATTTT. This gives the protein CASSLVAELWSDTQYF.